This is a list of T cell receptor beta chains from one sample in a study of technical replicates of blood from a few donors. The assay was immunoSEQ multiplex PCR, and TCRdb's table has in-frame clones only and misses some. The repertoire includes about 79,000 clones, 80% to 95% of them detected once, and about 0.4% sits in the top ten. The sample consisted of T cells isolated from PBMCs. The origin of the receptors is a human donor in good health. Some clones in this sample may be carry-over from other donors' samples. CDR3s include the opening cysteine and the closing phenylalanine or tryptophan. The D gene is left open where the match is weak. Only some rows state a clone size, as once, few, many or a class for expanded clones.

TRBJ2-3 | TRBD1 | . | TRBV6-6 | CASSPLGQSDTDTQYF | TGTGCCAGCAGCCCCCTGGGACAGTCCGACACAGATACGCAGTATTTT
TRBJ2-1 | . | . | TRBV19 | CASSINRGANEQFF | TGTGCCAGTAGTATTAACCGCGGGGCCAATGAGCAGTTCTTC
TRBJ1-2 | . | . | TRBV30 | CAGGWDYGYTF | TGTGCCGGGGGGTGGGACTATGGCTACACCTTC
TRBJ1-1 | TRBD1 | . | TRBV9 | CASSVVAYWGQGSRPEAFF | TGTGCCAGCAGCGTAGTCGCATATTGGGGACAGGGAAGTCGCCCTGAAGCTTTCTTT
TRBJ1-1 | TRBD1 | . | TRBV4-1 | CASSRRTGLITEAFF | TGCGCCAGCAGCCGAAGGACAGGTTTAATCACTGAAGCTTTCTTT
TRBJ2-7 | . | . | TRBV29-1 | CSVAPQNSPEQYF | TGCAGCGTTGCCCCACAGAACAGTCCCGAGCAGTACTTC
TRBJ1-1 | . | . | TRBV11-2 | CASSFVLTEAFF | TGTGCCAGCAGCTTCGTCCTAACTGAAGCTTTCTTT
TRBJ1-1 | TRBD1 | few | TRBV29-1 | CSVRQGAETEAFF | TGCAGCGTCCGACAGGGGGCAGAAACTGAAGCTTTCTTT
TRBJ1-1 | TRBD1 | . | TRBV29-1 | CSVVLTGQTEAFF | TGCAGCGTGGTACTTACGGGACAGACTGAAGCTTTCTTT
TRBJ1-4 | TRBD1 | . | TRBV7-6 | CASSRSGTGVFSEKLFF | TGTGCCAGCAGCCGATCCGGGACAGGGGTTTTTAGTGAAAAACTGTTTTTT
TRBJ2-1 | TRBD2 | . | TRBV12-5 | CASGSGTSGYNEQFF | TGTGCTAGTGGTTCCGGGACTAGCGGATACAATGAGCAGTTCTTC
TRBJ1-1 | . | . | TRBV27 | CASSLTGANTEAFF | TGTGCCAGCAGTCTGACAGGAGCGAACACTGAAGCTTTCTTT
TRBJ2-1 | TRBD1 | . | TRBV4-3 | CASSQVAQGVGWNEQFF | TGCGCCAGCAGCCAAGTAGCCCAGGGGGTGGGATGGAATGAGCAGTTCTTC
TRBJ2-1 | TRBD2 | . | TRBV9 | CASSPLGGRTYNEQFF | TGTGCCAGCAGCCCCCTGGGCGGGAGAACTTACAATGAGCAGTTCTTC
TRBJ1-1 | . | . | TRBV7-9 | CASSQQGNTEAFF | TGTGCCAGCAGCCAACAGGGTAACACTGAAGCTTTCTTT